Following are 28 T cell receptor beta chains from one sample sequenced in a study of shared clonotypes between healthy human individuals. Clones were read by immunoSEQ multiplex PCR, and TCRdb kept only the in-frame ones, dropping some. The data show over a million clones, 75% seen once. Sequencing used memory CD4+ T cells sorted from blood. Documented subset: CD45RA-negative fraction. The receptors derive from a man younger than 30 in good health.

The V call is TRBV27, the J call TRBJ2-3, with a weak D call TRBD1 (6 bases). The length of the CDR3 is 17 residues. Germline values: CDR1 MNHEY, CDR2 SMNVEV (reference sequence). Trimming stripped 5 bases from V and 5 bases from J, with 23 bases between. The CDR3 protein is CASSPQSGTKRGDTQYF. The CDR3, as DNA: TGTGCCAGCAGTCCCCAATCCGGGACAAAAAGGGGAGATACGCAGTATTTT.

The chain recombines TRBV6-5 with TRBJ1-2, with 8 positions matching TRBD1. Germline CDR1 is MNHEY and CDR2 is SVGAGI. The CDR3 runs 14 residues. V dropped 6 bases and J dropped 5; count of bases not matched to a gene: 8. The DNA for the CDR3 is TGTGCCAGCAGAACCGACAGGGGTCCTTATGGCTACACCTTC. Encoded protein: CASRTDRGPYGYTF.

As regards this clone: This may be a read error, as it is one base from a much larger clone. At the DNA level, this CDR3 is encoded by other sequences in the same sample as well. The V call is TRBV7-2, the J call TRBJ2-3; unclear D gene. Per germline, CDR1 SGHTA and CDR2 FQGNSA. This CDR3 spans 14 amino acids. V shed 2 bases and J shed 1 base, with 7 bases lying between them. The CDR3 DNA reads as TGTGCCAGCAGCTTAACCAGCGGCACAGATACGCAGTATTTT. Translation gives CASSLTSGTDTQYF. The full variable domain, rest sourced from reference TRBV7-2 and TRBJ2-3, is GAGVSQSPSNKVTEKGKDVELRCDPISGHTALYWYRQSLGQGLEFLIYFQGNSAPDKSGLPSDRFSAERTGGSVSTLTIQRTQQEDSAVYLCASSLTSGTDTQYFGPGTRLTVL.

The rearrangement joins TRBV18 to TRBJ2-1; D remains unclear. V lost 3 bases to trimming and J lost 12 bases, with 12 bases between them. Germline CDR1 is KGHSH and CDR2 is LQKENI. The CDR3 is made up of 12 amino acids. Here the CDR3 DNA reads TGTGCCAGCTCACCTCCCTCCCTAGGGCAGTTCTTC. Protein sequence: CASSPPSLGQFF. The whole variable domain, remainder taken from reference TRBV18 and TRBJ2-1, is NAGVMQNPRHLVRRRGQEARLRCSPMKGHSHVYWYRQLPEEGLKFMVYLQKENIIDESGMPKERFSAEFPKEGPSILRIQQVVRGDSAAYFCASSPPSLGQFFGPGTRLTVL.

The chain is built from TRBV7-2 and TRBJ1-6; D not resolved. The length of the CDR3 is 11 residues. The V gene lost 5 bases and the J gene lost 6 bases, with 2 bases spanning the gap. CDR1 and CDR2 from the germline V gene are SGHTA and FQGNSA. The CDR3 coding sequence is TGTGCCAGCAGCGGTAATTCACCCCTCCACTTT. Residues: CASSGNSPLHF.

The rearrangement joins TRBV5-4 to TRBJ2-2, with D possibly TRBD1 on 6 matching bases. Trimming cost V 5 bases and J 4 bases, with 12 bases left between them. Germline V lookup: CDR1 SGHNT, CDR2 YYREEE (reference sequence). The CDR3 is made up of 14 amino acids. The CDR3 loop is CASSSGTTTGELFF. The DNA of the CDR3 is TGTGCCAGCAGTTCCGGGACAACCACCGGGGAGCTGTTTTTT.

The CDR3 protein is CASSLARVQVYEQYF. The DNA for the CDR3 is TGTGCCAGCAGCTTGGCCAGGGTTCAGGTCTACGAGCAGTACTTC. The rearrangement joins TRBV5-6 to TRBJ2-7; D might be TRBD1 (5 bases). V shed 0 bases and J shed 3 bases, with 13 bases lying between them. Looked up from germline, CDR1 is SGHDT and CDR2 is YYEEEE. The CDR3 runs to 15 residues.

A few counts support this clone. The chain couples TRBV28 to TRBJ1-5; D uncertain. Germline V gene data show CDR1 as MDHEN and CDR2 as SYDVKM. The CDR3 has 8 residues. CDR3 protein: CCNQPQHF. The DNA of the CDR3 is TGTTGCAATCAGCCCCAGCATTTT.

This clone was detected a few times. The chain's CDR3 is CASTGTENTGELFF. The CDR3 nucleotides are TGTGCCAGTACTGGGACAGAGAACACCGGGGAGCTGTTTTTT. The genes are TRBV19 and TRBJ2-2, with 7 bases aligning to TRBD1. Unmatched junction bases numbered 3, after V lost 7 bases and J lost 1 base. The length of the CDR3 is 14 residues. Germline lookup yields CDR1 LNHDA and CDR2 SQIVND (reference sequence).

The V and J genes are TRBV6-5 and TRBJ1-1; 7 bases align to TRBD1. The germline V gene has CDR1 MNHEY and CDR2 SVGAGI. This CDR3 is 14 amino acids long. V dropped 6 bases and J dropped 6; count of bases not matched to a gene: 10. CDR3 protein: CASSPPGQSPEAFF. The CDR3 DNA sequence: TGTGCCAGCAGCCCTCCGGGACAGTCCCCTGAAGCTTTCTTT.

The chain joins TRBV6-5 to TRBJ1-1; D is possibly TRBD1 (5 bases). This CDR3 spans 13 amino acids. Germline V CDR1 and CDR2: MNHEY, SVGAGI. V was clipped by 0 bases and J by 10 bases, with 12 bases between them. CDR3 coding DNA: TGTGCCAGCAGTTACTCGGGACTTCAGATAGCTTTCTTT. Its translation is CASSYSGLQIAFF.

This chain uses TRBV27 with TRBJ1-2; D remains unclear. V was shortened by 7 bases and J by 5 bases, with 17 bases between the two germline ends. Germline lookup yields CDR1 MNHEY and CDR2 SMNVEV (reference sequence). This CDR3 is 14 amino acids long. CDR3 DNA: TGTGCCAGCACCACTCGACCGGGCCCTTATGGCTACACCTTC. This codes for CASTTRPGPYGYTF.

This sequence joins TRBV11-1 and TRBJ2-3, with 9 bases matching TRBD1. The CDR3 consists of 14 residues. V was clipped by 5 bases and J by 2 bases; unmatched bases: 2. Germline values: CDR1 SGHAT, CDR2 FQDESV (reference sequence). This CDR3 is CASSRDRDTDTQYF. The CDR3 nucleotides are TGTGCCAGCAGCCGGGACAGGGACACAGATACGCAGTATTTT.

This chain connects TRBV9 to TRBJ2-2; D perhaps matches TRBD1 (6 bases). The CDR3 runs to 15 residues. The V end lost 4 bases, the J end lost 3 bases, and 13 bases lay between the germline ends. From germline, CDR1 is SGDLS and CDR2 YYNGEE. CDR3 DNA sequence: TGTGCCAGCAGCCAAGGGGCAGGGGACACCGGGGAGCTGTTTTTT. It encodes CASSQGAGDTGELFF. Variable domain in full (rest from reference TRBV9 and TRBJ2-2): DSGVTQTPKHLITATGQRVTLRCSPRSGDLSVYWYQQSLDQGLQFLIQYYNGEERAKGNILERFSAQQFPDLHSELNLSSLELGDSALYFCASSQGAGDTGELFFGEGSRLTVL.

The chain is built from TRBV6-5 and TRBJ2-7, with 9 bases aligning to TRBD1. This CDR3 has 15 amino acids. CDR1 and CDR2 from the germline V gene are MNHEY and SVGAGI. V was pared by 6 bases and J by 7 bases, with 13 bases of the junction left unmatched. The CDR3 DNA sequence: TGTGCCAGCAGGGACACAGGGGGCGGAAGCCGGGAGCAGTACTTC. Its translation: CASRDTGGGSREQYF.

This clone came up once. This chain connects TRBV19 to TRBJ2-7; 14 bases are a match to TRBD2. The CDR3 covers 17 residues. The germline V gene encodes CDR1 LNHDA and CDR2 SQIVND (reference sequence). The V segment lost 5 bases and the J segment 0 bases; nucleotides outside the gene matches: 6. The DNA of the CDR3 is TGTGCCAGTAGTTATGGACTAGCGGGAGGTAGCTCCTACGAGCAGTACTTC. Its protein product is CASSYGLAGGSSYEQYF. The full variable domain, completed using reference TRBV19 and TRBJ2-7, is DGGITQSPKYLFRKEGQNVTLSCEQNLNHDAMYWYRQDPGQGLRLIYYSQIVNDFQKGDIAEGYSVSREKKESFPLTVTSAQKNPTAFYLCASSYGLAGGSSYEQYFGPGTRLTVT.

This clone was recorded at least ten times. This sequence joins TRBV11-3 and TRBJ2-1; D possibly corresponds to TRBD2 (5 bases). The CDR3 extends over 16 amino acids. Between the trimmed V and J ends, which lost 4 bases and 0 bases, there was a span of 13 bases. CDR1 and CDR2 (germline): SGHNT, YENEEA. Here the CDR3 DNA reads TGTGCCAGCAGCTCCCAGGCGGGCCCCTCCTACAATGAGCAGTTCTTC. Its translation is CASSSQAGPSYNEQFF.

The chain employs TRBV7-2 and TRBJ2-1, with TRBD1 matching 7 bases. Germline V gene sequence: CDR1 SGHTA, CDR2 FQGNSA. This CDR3 has 14 amino acids. Germline trimming cut 7 bases from V and 4 bases from J; bases unmatched to any gene: 7. The CDR3 DNA reads as TGTGCCAGCACCCTTAAGGACAGGTACAATGAGCAGTTCTTC. Translating it yields CASTLKDRYNEQFF.

Remarks on this clone: The sample contains more than one DNA sequence encoding this CDR3. The genes are TRBV30 and TRBJ2-2; D perhaps matches TRBD2 (6 bases). There are 14 residues in the CDR3. Looked up from germline, CDR1 is GTSNPN and CDR2 is SVGIG (reference sequence). V was shortened by 0 bases and J by 5 bases, with 10 bases between the two germline ends. For the CDR3, the DNA is TGTGCCTGGAGTGTACTTCGGGGGACCGGGGAGCTGTTTTTT. Translated: CAWSVLRGTGELFF. The entire variable domain, with the rest obtained from reference TRBV30 and TRBJ2-2, is as follows: SQTIHQWPATLVQPVGSPLSLECTVEGTSNPNLYWYRQAAGRGLQLLFYSVGIGQISSEVPQNLSASRPQDRQFILSSKKLLLSDSGFYLCAWSVLRGTGELFFGEGSRLTVL.

V and J are TRBV28 and TRBJ2-7; the match to TRBD1 covers 11 bases. Germline V gives CDR1 MDHEN, CDR2 SYDVKM. Trimming cost V 5 bases and J 5 bases; bases outside gene matches: 8. The CDR3 is 15 amino acids. The CDR3 bases are TGTGCCAGCAGTCCGGCGGGACAGGGGGAACACGAGCAGTACTTC. This gives the protein CASSPAGQGEHEQYF. Combining the CDR3 with reference TRBV28 and TRBJ2-7 gives the whole variable domain DVKVTQSSRYLVKRTGEKVFLECVQDMDHENMFWYRQDPGLGLRLIYFSYDVKMKEKGDIPEGYSVSREKKERFSLILESASTNQTSMYLCASSPAGQGEHEQYFGPGTRLTVT.

J is TRBJ2-4 and V is TRBV30; D unresolved. Per germline, CDR1 GTSNPN and CDR2 SVGIG (reference sequence). The CDR3 covers 14 residues. Trimming removed 2 bases at V and 7 bases at J, with 15 bases between. The CDR3 reads CAWSFPGLGNIQYF. For the CDR3, the DNA is TGTGCCTGGAGTTTCCCTGGGCTGGGGAACATTCAGTACTTC.

This clone showed up just once. This chain connects TRBV11-3 to TRBJ1-5, with TRBD1 matching over 9 bases. After removal of 5 bases from V and 2 bases from J, the junction contained 13 bases not matched to a gene. The CDR3 extends over 18 amino acids. Germline lookup yields CDR1 SGHNT and CDR2 YENEEA. Here the CDR3 reads CASSPRDRDLGCNQPQHF. CDR3 sequence (DNA): TGTGCCAGCAGCCCCCGGGACAGGGACCTTGGGTGCAATCAGCCCCAGCATTTT.

The chain combines TRBV6-6 with TRBJ2-7, with 11 positions matching TRBD2. Germline V gives CDR1 MNHNY, CDR2 SVGAGI (reference sequence). There are 14 residues in the CDR3. Trimming at V came to 2 bases and at J to 9 bases, leaving 6 bases not matched to a gene. The CDR3: CASSYGLAGGVQYF. DNA of the CDR3: TGTGCCAGCAGTTACGGCCTAGCGGGGGGTGTGCAGTACTTC.

The chain links TRBV18 to TRBJ2-1, with 8 bases identical to TRBD1. V shed 0 bases and J 1 base; nucleotides not matched to a gene: 5. The CDR3 is 17 amino acids. The germline CDR1 and CDR2 sequences are KGHSH and LQKENI. The CDR3 loop is CASSPPGQGASYNEQFF. Written as DNA, the CDR3 is TGTGCCAGCTCACCACCGGGGCAGGGGGCATCCTACAATGAGCAGTTCTTC.

The chain is built from TRBV6-5 and TRBJ2-1; 8 bases are shared with TRBD1. Germline V gene data show CDR1 as MNHEY and CDR2 as SVGAGI. The length of the CDR3 is 14 residues. The junction had 5 bases not matched to a gene; V was cut back by 6 bases and J by 4 bases. CDR3: CASSRDRSYNEQFF. The DNA for the CDR3 is TGTGCCAGCAGCCGGGACAGGTCATACAATGAGCAGTTCTTC.

The chain employs TRBV5-1 and TRBJ1-1; unclear D gene. The CDR3 is 13 amino acids. Trimming removed 1 base at V and 1 base at J, with 5 bases between. CDR1 and CDR2 from the germline V gene are SGHRS and YFSETQ. This chain's CDR3 is CASSLQTNTEAFF. CDR3 DNA sequence: TGCGCCAGCAGCTTGCAGACGAACACTGAAGCTTTCTTT.

V usage is TRBV5-5 and J usage is TRBJ1-6; 7 positions agree with TRBD1. Germline loops: CDR1 SGHKS, CDR2 YYEKEE (reference sequence). V lost 1 base, J lost 7 bases, and 8 bases stayed unmatched. The CDR3 sequence is 16 residues long. In nucleotides, the CDR3 is TGTGCCAGCAGCTTGACCGTGGGACAGATGAATTCACCCCTCCACTTT. As protein: CASSLTVGQMNSPLHF.

The chain recombines TRBV5-6 with TRBJ1-1; D might be TRBD1 (6 bases). Between the trimmed V and J ends, which lost 1 base and 4 bases, there was a span of 11 bases. Germline lookup yields CDR1 SGHDT and CDR2 YYEEEE. This CDR3 region has 14 residues. The CDR3 bases are TGTGCCAGCAGCTTGAGGGGGGCGGTCACTGAAGCTTTCTTT. Its translation: CASSLRGAVTEAFF.